This is a list of T cell receptor beta chains from one sample in a study of T cells in Graves' hyperthyroidism and ophthalmopathy. TCRdb reprocessed the multiplex PCR reads with MiXCR, giving one entry per CDR3 protein. The sample yields under 350,000 distinct CDR3 sequences, about a sixth seen once. Sample: blood. The receptors stem from a woman aged 55-69 years with Graves' ophthalmopathy. The conserved cysteine and the conserved F or W are not part of the CDR3 here. The D gene is left open where the match is weak.

V | D | CDR3
TRBV28 | . | ASSMGTGVAKNIQY
TRBV7-3 | . | ASSLGYGTDTQY
TRBV7-2 | . | ASRQALFTDTQY
TRBV2 | TRBD1 | ASRAGTGGSGPYNEQF
TRBV7-9 | TRBD2 | ASSGWTRLRNEQF
TRBV7-9 | TRBD2 | ASSPVGRGSGANVLT
TRBV6-6 | TRBD1 | ASSYSNRQGANEQF
TRBV20-1 | . | SAIRGGYEQY
TRBV9 | . | ASRVLIYSDQPQH
TRBV28 | . | ASSPGLENYEQY
TRBV5-8 | . | ASGRWLYNEQF
TRBV29-1 | . | SAGTAYTEAF
TRBV7-3 | TRBD1 | ASSPGQAYNEQF
TRBV20-1 | TRBD1 | SAGDRVGNYGYT
TRBV5-1 | . | ASSLGMNTEAF
TRBV28 | TRBD2 | ASSFLSSGRNEQF
TRBV5-1 | . | ASSLAANYGYT
TRBV18 | . | ASSPRKEHNYGYT
TRBV4-3 | . | ASSQAMAGVDGNTIY
TRBV5-1 | . | ASSSGQFGRSINTEAF
TRBV2 | TRBD1 | ASSGTGDKNIQY
TRBV7-9 | . | ASSLMGVVGQQF
TRBV6-2/TRBV6-3 | . | ASRATAGYSLDTQY
TRBV5-1 | . | ASLKDSNTEAF
TRBV20-1 | TRBD1 | SAKDRGGNVNTEAF
TRBV7-3 | . | ASSLRPGVGETQY
TRBV6-2/TRBV6-3 | TRBD2 | AARAGAGRYNEQF
TRBV5-1 | TRBD1 | ASSKGQGASSTGELF
TRBV9 | . | ASSVRDTSYT
TRBV20-1 | TRBD2 | SASTSGSSYNEQF
TRBV10-3 | . | AISEVLSGNTIY
TRBV6-2/TRBV6-3 | TRBD2 | ASREGLAGEQLYEQY
TRBV29-1 | . | SVSKVTGELF
TRBV7-9 | TRBD2 | ASSGGLAGARY
TRBV4-3 | . | ASSQAPQGINEKLF
TRBV7-9 | TRBD1 | ASSYQGAPGDTQY
TRBV18 | . | ASSPPRTETQY
TRBV5-1 | . | ASSLERGEQY
TRBV20-1 | TRBD1 | SAVIWDRGFGEQY
TRBV5-1 | . | ASSEGGTDTQY